This T cell receptor beta chain was sequenced during a study of shared clonotypes between healthy human individuals. The data were produced by immunoSEQ multiplex PCR, yet TCRdb's version contains in-frame clones alone and is incomplete. The data contain 2 million to 3 million clones, 80% to 95% of them singletons. The receptor was derived from a man between 18 and 29 years old in good health. Some clones in this sample may be carry-over from other donors' samples. The sequencing sample was made of naive CD4+ T cells from PBMCs. Stated subset: CD45RA+ positively selected.

CDR3: CAWSWAGEAGTDTQYF. In nucleotides, the CDR3 is TGTGCCTGGAGTTGGGCGGGAGAAGCCGGCACAGATACGCAGTATTTT. The rearrangement links TRBV30 to TRBJ2-3; TRBD2 matches at 7 bases. The junction had 9 bases not matched to a gene; V was cut back by 2 bases and J by 1 base. Germline V CDR1 and CDR2: GTSNPN, SVGIG (reference sequence). The CDR3 has 16 residues. The whole variable domain, filled in from reference TRBV30 and TRBJ2-3, reads SQTIHQWPATLVQPVGSPLSLECTVEGTSNPNLYWYRQAAGRGLQLLFYSVGIGQISSEVPQNLSASRPQDRQFILSSKKLLLSDSGFYLCAWSWAGEAGTDTQYFGPGTRLTVL.